Each of the 8 T cell receptor beta chains below was sequenced from the same sample in a study of T-cell memory formation after mild COVID-19. TCRdb reprocessed the 5' RACE reads with MiXCR, giving one entry per CDR3 protein. This repertoire shows roughly 350,000 distinct CDR3 sequences, roughly 15% found once; its top ten account for about 20%. Sequenced input: PBMCs or a T cell subset sorted from them (not recorded which). The receptor set was obtained from a man between 18 and 35 years old who had mild COVID-19 (a few samples of this study predate the infection). Cell type and time point are not known.

This clonotype appeared a few times. The genes are TRBV11-2 and TRBJ2-3; weak D call: TRBD2 (5 bases). The CDR3 length is 15 residues. From germline, CDR1 is SGHAT and CDR2 FQNNGV. Between the trimmed V and J ends, which lost 5 bases and 2 bases, there was a span of 14 bases. CDR3 sequence reads: CASSQRTDFTDTQYF. The CDR3 DNA sequence: TGTGCCAGCAGCCAGAGGACGGACTTCACAGATACGCAGTATTTT.

This clonotype was seen a few times. V gene TRBV14 combines with J gene TRBJ2-1, with 10 bases that match TRBD2. The germline CDR1 and CDR2 sequences are SGHDN and FVKESK. The CDR3 runs to 20 residues. V was pared by 2 bases and J by 0 bases, with 13 bases of the junction left unmatched. The CDR3 region has the DNA TGTGCCAGCAGCCAATTAAGGCGACTAGCGGGCTTACCCTCCTACAATGAGCAGTTCTTC. This encodes CASSQLRRLAGLPSYNEQFF.

This clonotype was seen ten or more times. The V call is TRBV6-5, the J call TRBJ2-6, with D possibly TRBD1 on 6 matching bases. Germline loops: CDR1 MNHEY, CDR2 SVGAGI. V was pared by 4 bases and J by 18 bases, with 16 bases between. The CDR3 is 12 residues long. The CDR3 spells CASSSNDRKWTF. The CDR3 DNA reads as TGTGCCAGCAGTTCCAACGACAGGAAATGGACTTTC.

In its sample, this clonotype was seen a few times. The genes are TRBV18 and TRBJ1-6, with TRBD1 identical over 7 bases. Trimming at V came to 3 bases and at J to 7 bases, leaving 3 bases not matched to a gene. The CDR3 is 14 residues long. CDR1 KGHSH and CDR2 LQKENI come from the germline V gene. CDR3 amino acids: CASSPTGRNSPLHF. The CDR3 bases are TGTGCCAGCTCACCGACAGGGAGGAATTCACCCCTCCACTTT.

This clonotype came up many times. This chain uses TRBV20-1 with TRBJ2-3; 8 bases fit TRBD1. Germline V gives CDR1 DFQATT, CDR2 SNEGSKA (reference sequence). The CDR3 has 15 amino acids. Losses at the gene ends were 6 bases for V and 4 bases for J; bases not matched to a gene: 12. The CDR3: CSAPMAGGGSDTQYF. The CDR3 DNA reads as TGCAGTGCCCCTATGGCAGGGGGCGGTTCAGATACGCAGTATTTT.

This chain links TRBV7-9 with TRBJ1-2; 12 bases fit TRBD1. The V segment lost 4 bases and the J segment 8 bases; nucleotides outside the gene matches: 11. The germline CDR1 and CDR2 sequences are SEHNR and FQNEAQ (reference sequence). This CDR3 comprises 16 residues. The CDR3 DNA follows: TGTGCCAGCAGCTCTCCCGGGACAGGGGGCTTGAGGGGCTACACCTTC. It encodes CASSSPGTGGLRGYTF.

The chain carries TRBV6-1 and TRBJ2-7; D unresolved. The germline V gene has CDR1 MNHNS and CDR2 SASEGT. Between the trimmed V and J ends, which lost 8 bases and 2 bases, there was a span of 13 bases. CDR3 length: 13 residues. The CDR3 region has the DNA TGTGCCAGCTCAATGGGGTTACCCTACGAGCAGTACGTC. Amino acid sequence: CASSMGLPYEQYV.

This clonotype has at least ten counts. The rearrangement links TRBV29-1 to TRBJ2-1; possibly TRBD1 for D (6 bases). Trimming stripped 7 bases from V and 3 bases from J, with 13 bases between. The CDR3 loop spans 13 amino acids. The germline V gene has CDR1 SQVTM and CDR2 ANQGSEA. CDR3 in DNA: TGCAGCGGACTCCAGGGGAACTACAATGAGCAGTTCTTC. This codes for CSGLQGNYNEQFF.